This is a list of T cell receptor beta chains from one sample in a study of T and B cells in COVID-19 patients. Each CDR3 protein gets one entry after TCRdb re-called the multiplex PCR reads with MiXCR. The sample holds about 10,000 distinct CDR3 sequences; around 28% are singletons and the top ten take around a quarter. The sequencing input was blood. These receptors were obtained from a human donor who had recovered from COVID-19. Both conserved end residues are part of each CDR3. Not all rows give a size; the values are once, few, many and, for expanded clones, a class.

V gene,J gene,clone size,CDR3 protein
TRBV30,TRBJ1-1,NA,CARTPGRRGNTEAFF
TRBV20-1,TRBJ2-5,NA,CSAPGAVTQYF
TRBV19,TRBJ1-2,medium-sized,CASSVGQGAPGYTF
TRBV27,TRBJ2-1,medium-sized,CASSLQNGTLTTKTENEQFF
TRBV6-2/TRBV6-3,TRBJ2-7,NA,CASSYSWNYEQYF
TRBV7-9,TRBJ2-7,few,CASSRGLVSYEQYF
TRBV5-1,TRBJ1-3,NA,CASRSGQAGNTIYF
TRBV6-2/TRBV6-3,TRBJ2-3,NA,CASSLGTSGNTDTQYF
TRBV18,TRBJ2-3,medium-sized,CASSPTGFSTDTQYF
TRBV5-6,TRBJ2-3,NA,CASSGDRSDTQYF
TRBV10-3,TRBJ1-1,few,CAIRPRDGNTEAFF
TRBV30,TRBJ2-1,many,CAWTPEGSYNEQFF
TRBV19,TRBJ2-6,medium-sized,CASAPWTAYSGANVLTF
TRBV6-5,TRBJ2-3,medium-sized,CASSYSSLGDTQYF
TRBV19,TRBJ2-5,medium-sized,CASSMDLAETQYF
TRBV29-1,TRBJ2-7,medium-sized,CSVETGLRPYEQYF
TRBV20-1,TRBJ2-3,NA,CSAKSLGTSSADTQYF